Reported below is one T cell receptor beta chain. Its antigen is unknown. These data come from a study of cytomegalovirus exposure and HLA in healthy donors. The CDR3 has 15 amino acids. Losses at the gene ends were 2 bases for V and 7 bases for J; bases not matched to a gene: 10. Per germline, CDR1 SQVTM and CDR2 ANQGSEA. Both 60 Vbeta primers and 13 Jbeta primers went into the PCR. The method was immunoSEQ multiplex PCR; TCRdb's version includes in-frame clones alone and lacks a portion of them. The table has about 88,000 clones, approximately 79% seen once; the top ten hold 2.7%. Findings and limits, study-wide: Later analysis identified a missense DCLRE1C variant that was linked to TCR beta V- and J-gene trimming. Researchers catalogued some 160 TCR beta chains as cytomegalovirus-associated.

The chain is built from TRBV29-1 and TRBJ2-1, with TRBD2 matching 8 bases. This receptor was obtained from a man aged 25-45 years in good health and CMV-seronegative. What was sequenced was PBMCs. The CDR3 nucleotides read TGCAGCGTTGAAAGGAGCGGGGGTGCCAGGAATGAGCAGTTCTTC. Encoded protein: CSVERSGGARNEQFF.